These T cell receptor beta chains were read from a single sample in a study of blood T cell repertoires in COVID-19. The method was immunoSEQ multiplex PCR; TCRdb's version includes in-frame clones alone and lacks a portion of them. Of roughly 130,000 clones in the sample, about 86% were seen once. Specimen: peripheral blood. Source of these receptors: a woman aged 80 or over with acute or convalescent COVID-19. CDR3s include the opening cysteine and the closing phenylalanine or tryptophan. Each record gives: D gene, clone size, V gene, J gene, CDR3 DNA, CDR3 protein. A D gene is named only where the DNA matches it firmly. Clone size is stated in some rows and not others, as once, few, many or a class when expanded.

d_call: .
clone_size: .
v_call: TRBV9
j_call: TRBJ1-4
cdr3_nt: TGTGCCAGCAGCAAAGACAGGAATGAAAAACTGTTTTTT
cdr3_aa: CASSKDRNEKLFF

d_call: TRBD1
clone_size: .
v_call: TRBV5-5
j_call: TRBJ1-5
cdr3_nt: TGTGCCAGCAGCCCCGGGACAGTACTTCAGCCCCAGCATTTT
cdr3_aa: CASSPGTVLQPQHF

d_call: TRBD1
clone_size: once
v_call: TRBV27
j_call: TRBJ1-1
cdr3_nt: TGTGCCAGCAGTTTGGGACAGGGGTACACTGAAGCTTTCTTT
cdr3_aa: CASSLGQGYTEAFF

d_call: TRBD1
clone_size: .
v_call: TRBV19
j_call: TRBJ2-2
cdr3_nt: TGTGCCAGTAGTATTCTCCCGGGACAGGTGAACACCGGGGAGCTGTTTTTT
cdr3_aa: CASSILPGQVNTGELFF

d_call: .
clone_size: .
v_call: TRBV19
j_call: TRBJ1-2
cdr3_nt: TGTGCCAGCCAAGACAGGCTATTCCTCTACACCTTC
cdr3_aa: CASQDRLFLYTF

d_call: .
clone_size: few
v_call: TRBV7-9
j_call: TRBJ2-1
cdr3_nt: TGTGCCAGCAGCTCTAGGGGGTTACCGAACAATGAGCAGTTCTTC
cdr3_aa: CASSSRGLPNNEQFF

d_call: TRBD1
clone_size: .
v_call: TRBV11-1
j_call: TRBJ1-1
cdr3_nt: TGTGCCAGCAGCCCCGACAGGGAGAACACTGAAGCTTTCTTT
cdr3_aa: CASSPDRENTEAFF

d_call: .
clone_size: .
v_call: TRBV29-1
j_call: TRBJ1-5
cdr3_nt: TGCAGCGTCTCGGGGGGTAGCAATCAGCCCCAGCATTTT
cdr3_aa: CSVSGGSNQPQHF

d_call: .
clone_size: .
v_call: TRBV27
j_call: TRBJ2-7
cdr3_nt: TGTGCCAGCAGCCCCGGGACACGATACTCCTACGAGCAGTACTTC
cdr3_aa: CASSPGTRYSYEQYF

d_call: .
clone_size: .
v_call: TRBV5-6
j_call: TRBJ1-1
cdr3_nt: TGTGCCAGCAGCCTCCCCGACCGGTCGGGCACTGAAGCTTTCTTT
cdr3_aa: CASSLPDRSGTEAFF

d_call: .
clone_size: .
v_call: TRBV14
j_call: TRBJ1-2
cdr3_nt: TGTGCCAGCAGCCAAGGCCCCGCGGTACACACCTTC
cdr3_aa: CASSQGPAVHTF

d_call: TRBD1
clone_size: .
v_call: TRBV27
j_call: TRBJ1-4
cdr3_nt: TGTGCCAGCAGTCGGCAGGGGGCCAGTATTGAAAAACTGTTTTTT
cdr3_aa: CASSRQGASIEKLFF

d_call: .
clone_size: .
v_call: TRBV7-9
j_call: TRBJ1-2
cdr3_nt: TGTGCCAGCAGCTTTCAGGCAGGGTCTAGTGGCTACACCTTC
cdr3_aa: CASSFQAGSSGYTF

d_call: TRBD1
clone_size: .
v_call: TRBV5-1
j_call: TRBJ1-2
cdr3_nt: TGCGCCAGCAGCTCCGGACAGGGGAAGGCTGCGGGGGGCTACACCTTC
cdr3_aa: CASSSGQGKAAGGYTF

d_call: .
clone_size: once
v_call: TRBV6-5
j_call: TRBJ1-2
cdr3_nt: TGTGCCAGCAGAATACAGGAAGACTATGGCTACACCTTC
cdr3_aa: CASRIQEDYGYTF

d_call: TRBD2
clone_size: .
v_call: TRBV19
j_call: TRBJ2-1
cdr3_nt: TGTGCCAGTAGTGTTCTAGCGGGCGGTGCCTACAATGAGCAGTTCTTC
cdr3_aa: CASSVLAGGAYNEQFF

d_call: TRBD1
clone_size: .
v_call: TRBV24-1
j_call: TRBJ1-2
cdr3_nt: TGTGCCACCAGTGTCCGGACAGGGGGTGGCTACACCTTC
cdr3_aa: CATSVRTGGGYTF

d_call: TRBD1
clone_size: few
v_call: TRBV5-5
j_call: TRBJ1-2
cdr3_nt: TGTGCCAGCAGCTTGTCACAGGGGGCTTACTATGGCTACACCTTC
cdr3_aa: CASSLSQGAYYGYTF

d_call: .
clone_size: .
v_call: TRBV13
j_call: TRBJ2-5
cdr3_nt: TGTGCCAGCAGCTACACAAGATTCCAAGAGACCCAGTACTTC
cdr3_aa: CASSYTRFQETQYF

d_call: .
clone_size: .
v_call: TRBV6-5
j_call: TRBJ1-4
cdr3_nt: TGTGCCAGCAGTTCAGGGGCCTCTAATGAAAAACTGTTTTTT
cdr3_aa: CASSSGASNEKLFF

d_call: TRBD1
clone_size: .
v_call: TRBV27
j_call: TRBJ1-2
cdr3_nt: TGTGCCAGCAGTTTTACCAGGGGGTCGGACTATGGCTACACCTTC
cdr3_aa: CASSFTRGSDYGYTF

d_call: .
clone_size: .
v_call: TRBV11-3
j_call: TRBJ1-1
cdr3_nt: TGTGCCAGCAGCTGGGGTGGGGAGAGCACTGAAGCTTTCTTT
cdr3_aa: CASSWGGESTEAFF

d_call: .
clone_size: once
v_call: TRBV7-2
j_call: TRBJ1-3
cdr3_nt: TGTGCCAGCAGCTTAGCACAGGGAATGACAAACACCATATATTTT
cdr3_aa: CASSLAQGMTNTIYF

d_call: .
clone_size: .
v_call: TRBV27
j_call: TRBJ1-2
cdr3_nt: TGTGCCAGCAGCCTACGCCCAAGGAGGGAGGTCGGCTATGGCTACACCTTC
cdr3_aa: CASSLRPRREVGYGYTF